The present T cell receptor beta chain was sequenced within a study of blood T cell repertoires in COVID-19. Study in general: Acute and convalescent COVID-19 samples came from the United States, Italy and Spain. From T cells, B-cell-depleted T cells, or PBMCs came the material, which was cDNA or gDNA.

TCRdb's copy holds only in-frame clones and misses some; the assay was immunoSEQ multiplex PCR. Among about 59,000 clones listed, 79% were seen once. V lost 1 base to trimming and J lost 2 bases, with 8 bases between them. The CDR3 runs to 14 residues. Germline values: CDR1 SGHVS, CDR2 FQNEAQ. V usage is TRBV7-8 and J usage is TRBJ2-5; D remains unclear. The sequenced sample was peripheral blood. The sequence derives from a man in his 60s with acute or convalescent COVID-19. CDR3 protein: CASSLVRQQETQYF. Written as DNA, the CDR3 is TGTGCCAGCAGCTTAGTCCGCCAGCAAGAGACCCAGTACTTC.